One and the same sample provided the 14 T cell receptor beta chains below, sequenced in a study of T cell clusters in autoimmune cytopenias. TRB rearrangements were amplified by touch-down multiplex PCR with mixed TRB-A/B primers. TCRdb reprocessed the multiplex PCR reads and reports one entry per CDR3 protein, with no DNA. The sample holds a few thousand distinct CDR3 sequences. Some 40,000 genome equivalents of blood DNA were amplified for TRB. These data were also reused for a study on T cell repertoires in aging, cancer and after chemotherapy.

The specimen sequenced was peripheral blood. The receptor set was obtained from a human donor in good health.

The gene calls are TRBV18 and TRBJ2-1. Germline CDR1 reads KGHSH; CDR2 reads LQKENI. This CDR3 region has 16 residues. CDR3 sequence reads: CASSPPSKSSYNEQFF.

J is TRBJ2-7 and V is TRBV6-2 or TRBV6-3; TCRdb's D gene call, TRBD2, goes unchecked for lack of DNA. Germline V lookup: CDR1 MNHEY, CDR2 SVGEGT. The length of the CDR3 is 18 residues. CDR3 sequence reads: CASSSRLAGVLGLYEQYF.

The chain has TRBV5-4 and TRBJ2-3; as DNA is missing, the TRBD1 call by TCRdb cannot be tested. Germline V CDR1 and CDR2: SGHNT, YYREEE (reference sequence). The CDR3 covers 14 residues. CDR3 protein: CASGAGLSTDTQYF.

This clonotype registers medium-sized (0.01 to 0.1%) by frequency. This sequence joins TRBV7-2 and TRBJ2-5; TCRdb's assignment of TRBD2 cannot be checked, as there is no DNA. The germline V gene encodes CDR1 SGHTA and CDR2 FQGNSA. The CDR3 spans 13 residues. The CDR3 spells CASSSLAQETQYF. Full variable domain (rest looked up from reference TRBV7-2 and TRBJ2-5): GAGVSQSPSNKVTEKGKDVELRCDPISGHTALYWYRQSLGQGLEFLIYFQGNSAPDKSGLPSDRFSAERTGGSVSTLTIQRTQQEDSAVYLCASSSLAQETQYFGPGTRLLVL.

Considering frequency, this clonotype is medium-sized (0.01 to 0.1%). CDR3: CASSPGQVAMTGELFF. This chain uses TRBV18 with TRBJ2-2; with no DNA, the TCRdb D assignment of TRBD1 cannot be verified. The CDR3 loop spans 16 amino acids. From germline, CDR1 is KGHSH and CDR2 LQKENI.

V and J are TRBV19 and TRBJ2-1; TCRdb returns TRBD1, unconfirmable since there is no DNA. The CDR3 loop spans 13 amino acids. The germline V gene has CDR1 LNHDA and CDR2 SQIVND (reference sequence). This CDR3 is CASPGQLYNEQFF.

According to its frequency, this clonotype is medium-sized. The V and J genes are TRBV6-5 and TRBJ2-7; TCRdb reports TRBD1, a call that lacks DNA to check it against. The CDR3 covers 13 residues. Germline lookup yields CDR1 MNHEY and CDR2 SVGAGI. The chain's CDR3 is CASSYSMGAEQYF.

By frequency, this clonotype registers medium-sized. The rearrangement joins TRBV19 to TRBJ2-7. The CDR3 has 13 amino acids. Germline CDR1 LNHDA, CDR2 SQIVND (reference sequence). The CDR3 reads CASSLGEGYEQYF.

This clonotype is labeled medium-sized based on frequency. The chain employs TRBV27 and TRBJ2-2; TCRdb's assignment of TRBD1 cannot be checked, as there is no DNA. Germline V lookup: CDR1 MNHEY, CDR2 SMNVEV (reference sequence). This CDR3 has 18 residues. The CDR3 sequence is CASTPRGRVSTTTGELFF.

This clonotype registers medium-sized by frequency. The CDR3 is CASSSLGQEEKLFF. The chain uses TRBV5-5 and TRBJ1-4; TCRdb lists TRBD1, though no DNA is available to test this call. The germline V gene encodes CDR1 SGHKS and CDR2 YYEKEE (reference sequence). This CDR3 contains 14 residues.

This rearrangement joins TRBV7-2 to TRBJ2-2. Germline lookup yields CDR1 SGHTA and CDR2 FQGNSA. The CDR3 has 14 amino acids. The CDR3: CASSSRTVTGELFF.

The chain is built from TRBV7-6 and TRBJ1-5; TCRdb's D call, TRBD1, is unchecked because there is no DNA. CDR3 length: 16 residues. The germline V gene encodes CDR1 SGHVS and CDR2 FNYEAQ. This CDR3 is CASSLGPGRSNQPQHF.

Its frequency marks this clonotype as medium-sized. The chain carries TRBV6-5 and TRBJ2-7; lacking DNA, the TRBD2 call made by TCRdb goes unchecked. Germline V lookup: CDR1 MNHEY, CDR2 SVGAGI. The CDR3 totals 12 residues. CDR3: CASSSPPHEQYF.

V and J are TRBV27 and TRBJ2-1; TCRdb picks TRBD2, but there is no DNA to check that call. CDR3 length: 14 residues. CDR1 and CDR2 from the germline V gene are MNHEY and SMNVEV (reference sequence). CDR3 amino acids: CASRDLAGNNEQFF.